This TCR beta chain was retrieved from a study of human T cells and chemical hapten exposure (dated by TCRdb to about 2021). The study in broad terms: For sensitization, 2% DPC in acetone was applied to a 2 cm by 2 cm area of upper inner arm skin. Throughout the study period of roughly 24 weeks, patients also received therapeutic DPC doses to the scalp every week. Patch testing was done on the upper back using Finn chambers containing 0.01% DPC, and results were scored after 6 days according to International Contact Dermatitis Research Group standards. Alopecia areata with under or over 50% scalp involvement, alopecia totalis and alopecia universalis were represented in the patient cohort, which was mostly female. The libraries were sequenced as a pool, and the TCR yield per sample differed mostly because of small variations in library volumes within the pool. The study tracked peripheral blood TCR repertoire changes in vivo during primary and secondary sensitization to the hapten diphenylcyclopropenone (DPC) in alopecia patients. Patient blood was sampled pre-sensitization (week 0) and at 2, 6 and about 24 weeks after DPC sensitization. About 28 alopecia patients gave blood for TCR sequencing at one to four time points (pre-sensitization, 2, 6 and 24 weeks).

The time point label, as the study defines it: pre-sensitization, week 0. In the paper's terms, the treatment or condition label means: therapeutic diphenylcyclopropenone sensitization with weekly scalp DPC. At every patch-test visit, the blood draw took place before the patch test was put on. Patients were considered eligible if aged 18 to 70, diagnosed with alopecia and deemed suitable for DPC therapy, and patients were excluded if pregnant. Total RNA was isolated from unfractionated whole blood collected in Tempus Blood RNA tubes. The paper's findings and limits, for the study overall: After repeated subsampling, the strength of the expansion versus patch-test correlation and the threshold at which it became significant changed. Compared with pre-sensitization or healthy control sets, expanded TCRs formed significantly more large CDR3 similarity clusters, which is consistent with antigen-driven responses. The number of TCRs above 1 in 1000 frequency did not change with DPC sensitization; there was no evidence of global repertoire structure alterations. Because all patients had alopecia, a presumed autoimmune disease, the immune response of the patients might differ from that of healthy individuals. Patch test score correlated positively with the number of PT1 expanded TCRs, reaching significance at thresholds 8, 16 and 32 but not at 4.

This clonotype appeared many times. Its recognized antigen is unknown. No per-base quality is available; no much larger clone lies one base away. CDR1 and CDR2 (SQVTM, ANQGSEA) derive from the germline V gene. From cysteine to phenylalanine, the CDR3 is 16 amino acids long. The sequence is cut down to CDR3 DNA, 48 bases in frame from base 1. V loses 8 bases at its end and J loses 0 bases; junction bases beyond the gene matches: 14. The library was prepared using RACE. Data came from a NextSeq 500. Library preparation attached unique molecular identifiers to individual cDNA molecules for quantitative, reproducible TCR counting. For every blood RNA sample, sequencing covered both the TCR alpha and TCR beta chains. Regarding the original processing steps: A median of about 89,000 TCRs per sample was observed, with a range of 23,224 to 690,600. The Decombinator software suite was used to annotate the V, J and CDR3 of the TCR reads. For PS versus PT1 abundance plots, all samples were subsampled to the same number of TCRs (28,000). Expanded TCRs were defined as absent before sensitization and observed at least eight times at the 2-week time point. TCRdb cleaned the public reads at Q25 with fastp, built clones with MiXCR and kept in-frame beta chains. Identical CDR3 proteins give one entry, which carries the most common genes and DNA. In this record, the V and J calls reflect TCRdb's handling and not the investigators' own analysis. This sample gives tens of thousands of distinct CDR3 sequences in total; 5.5% to 7.5% of them show up just once. 1.5% to 2% of the sample comes from the top ten.

The TCR sequence derives from a woman in her 30s with alopecia areata. Some clones in this sample may be carry-over from other donors' samples. Recombination joined TRBV29-1 with TRBJ1-2, and 8 junctional nucleotides match TRBD1. Sequenced material: whole blood, taken in connection with sensitization to the hapten diphenylcyclopropenone (DPC). The CDR3 region: CSTGTGQGLANYGYTF. Here is the DNA: TGCAGCACTGGCACCGGACAGGGCCTGGCTAACTATGGCTACACCTTC.